The present T cell receptor beta chain was sequenced within a study of control samples from healthy donors and cancer patients. This clone showed up just once. Profiling relied on immunoSEQ multiplex PCR, and the TCRdb table lists in-frame clones only, not all of them. There are 96,000 or so clones in the sample; over 85% occur only once, and about 7.3% lies in the top ten. This clonotype was obtained from a man aged 18 to 30 in good health. The sample consisted of blood.

The CDR3 region has the DNA TGTGCCGTCGCCAGGAGTAGGAGCAATCAGCCCCAGCATTTT. This sequence encodes CAVARSRSNQPQHF. The rearrangement uses TRBV6-5 and TRBJ1-5, with D uncertain. V lost 11 bases to trimming and J lost 1 base, with 15 bases between them. Germline V lookup: CDR1 MNHEY, CDR2 SVGAGI. The CDR3 is 14 amino acids.